The 3 T cell receptor beta chains reported below all come from one sample, sequenced in a study of blood T cell repertoires in COVID-19. The table came from immunoSEQ multiplex PCR; TCRdb's copy has only in-frame clones and leaves some out. The sample holds 200,000 to 250,000 clones, roughly 84% seen once. The sequenced sample was peripheral blood. All receptors derive from a woman aged 40-49 years with active or convalescent COVID-19.

The chain links TRBV7-7 to TRBJ2-2; 10 bases line up with TRBD2. CDR3 length: 16 amino acids. The J segment lost 5 bases and the V segment lost 5 bases, leaving 8 bases of the junction unmatched. The V gene's germline CDR1 is SSHAT and CDR2 FNYEAQ (reference sequence). CDR3 protein: CASSPPPSGGTGELFF. As DNA, the CDR3 is TGTGCCAGCAGCCCCCCGCCTAGCGGGGGTACCGGGGAGCTGTTTTTT.

A few counts support this clone. This chain connects TRBV12-3 or TRBV12-4 to TRBJ1-3; D remains ambiguous. Trimming stripped 7 bases from V and 3 bases from J, with 7 bases between. This CDR3 has 12 residues. The CDR3 DNA follows: TGTGCCAGCAACTCACTTGGAAACACCATATATTTT. This encodes CASNSLGNTIYF.

The chain recombines TRBV9 with TRBJ1-6; 7 positions agree with TRBD1. This CDR3 has 15 residues. V lost 1 base and J lost 7; bases outside the gene matches: 5. CDR1 is SGDLS, CDR2 YYNGEE, per germline. The CDR3 is CASSVSGTENSPLHF. The CDR3 DNA reads TGTGCCAGCAGCGTATCGGGGACAGAAAATTCACCCCTCCACTTT.